This note documents a single T cell receptor beta chain sequence. This specimen comes from a study of cytomegalovirus exposure and HLA in healthy donors. The table came from immunoSEQ multiplex PCR; TCRdb's copy has only in-frame clones and leaves some out. The sample carries around 86,000 clones, about 93% recorded once. The sequenced material came from PBMCs. This receptor was obtained from a woman aged 30 to 39 in good health and CMV-seropositive.

The CDR3 spells CASSLGTDNNEQFF. DNA for the CDR3: TGTGCCAGCTCACTGGGGACAGACAACAATGAGCAGTTCTTC. The chain is built from TRBV18 and TRBJ2-1; 7 positions match TRBD1. This CDR3 region has 14 residues. J gave up 5 bases and V 4 bases, and 5 bases lay outside the gene matches. Per germline, CDR1 KGHSH and CDR2 LQKENI.